One sample yielded the 26 T cell receptor beta chains listed below, sequenced in a study of blood T cell repertoires in COVID-19. Assay used: immunoSEQ multiplex PCR; TCRdb lists only in-frame clones, some missing. The sample yields 250,000 to 350,000 clones, 88% seen once. The source material was peripheral blood. These receptors were taken from a man aged 18 to 35 with active or convalescent COVID-19.

The V and J genes are TRBV5-1 and TRBJ2-1; 8 nucleotides align to TRBD2. CDR1 is SGHRS, CDR2 YFSETQ, per germline. The CDR3 runs 15 residues. V was clipped by 0 bases and J by 5 bases; unmatched bases: 4. The CDR3 is CASSLERGGDNEQFF. The CDR3 DNA reads TGCGCCAGCAGCTTGGAACGGGGGGGCGACAATGAGCAGTTCTTC.

CDR3 in amino acids: CASSLSSYNEQFF. The CDR3 DNA sequence: TGTGCCAGCAGTCTTAGCTCCTACAATGAGCAGTTCTTC. V usage is TRBV27 and J usage is TRBJ2-1, with D unclear. The CDR3 contains 13 residues. V gave up 5 bases and J gave up 0 bases, with 5 bases separating them. Germline V gives CDR1 MNHEY, CDR2 SMNVEV (reference sequence).

As DNA, the CDR3 is TGCGCCAGCAGCCCGGATGGACAGGGGGCGTATGGCTACACCTTC. It specifies CASSPDGQGAYGYTF. J is TRBJ1-2 and V is TRBV4-1; 11 nucleotides agree with TRBD1. Looked up from germline, CDR1 is MGHRA and CDR2 is YSYEKL. The CDR3 totals 15 residues. Trimming cost V 4 bases and J 5 bases; bases outside gene matches: 6.

The chain couples TRBV6-2 or TRBV6-3 to TRBJ1-2, with 7 bases aligning to TRBD1. V shed 6 bases, J shed 8 bases, and the junction held 12 bases outside the gene matches. Germline V gives CDR1 MNHEY, CDR2 SVGEGT. The CDR3 length is 14 residues. The CDR3 loop is CASSPTGEFRGYTF. The CDR3 DNA reads TGTGCCAGCAGCCCAACAGGGGAATTCCGCGGCTACACCTTC.

V usage is TRBV12-3 or TRBV12-4 and J usage is TRBJ2-7; 7 bases line up with TRBD2. The length of the CDR3 is 13 residues. Germline trimming cut 8 bases from V and 1 base from J; bases unmatched to any gene: 5. CDR3 nucleotide sequence: TGTGCCAGCCGAGTGCGGGGGTCCTACGAGCAGTACTTC. Its translation is CASRVRGSYEQYF.

J is TRBJ1-1 and V is TRBV12-3 or TRBV12-4; a possible D gene is TRBD1 (5 bases). V shed 3 bases and J shed 3 bases, with 8 bases lying between them. The CDR3 totals 13 residues. The CDR3, as DNA: TGTGCCAGCAGTTTGGGGCAGGACACTGAAGCTTTCTTT. Translating it yields CASSLGQDTEAFF.

The gene calls are TRBV5-1 and TRBJ1-2, with no clear D. Germline V CDR1 and CDR2: SGHRS, YFSETQ. Trimming took 4 bases from V and 0 from J, leaving 10 bases between them. This CDR3 has 14 amino acids. In DNA, the CDR3 is TGCGCCAGCAGCCCCGGCGGGACTAACTATGGCTACACCTTC. It translates to CASSPGGTNYGYTF.

The chain carries TRBV27 and TRBJ2-7; 8 bases match TRBD2. CDR1 and CDR2 from the germline V gene are MNHEY and SMNVEV (reference sequence). The CDR3 sequence is 15 residues long. Losses at the gene ends were 3 bases for V and 2 bases for J; bases not matched to a gene: 6. Here the CDR3 reads CASSFRSGGPYEQYF. Written as DNA, the CDR3 is TGTGCCAGCAGTTTCAGGTCGGGGGGGCCCTACGAGCAGTACTTC.

The V and J genes are TRBV7-9 and TRBJ1-2, with D perhaps matching TRBD1 (6 bases). V was pared by 5 bases and J by 1 base, with 8 bases between. The CDR3 extends over 13 amino acids. Germline assignment: CDR1 SEHNR and CDR2 FQNEAQ (reference sequence). The chain's CDR3 is CASSGGHNYGYTF. The DNA of the CDR3 is TGTGCCAGCAGCGGGGGCCATAACTATGGCTACACCTTC.

This clone was detected only once. The chain carries TRBV7-9 and TRBJ2-4; perhaps TRBD1 as D (5 bases). Germline values: CDR1 SEHNR, CDR2 FQNEAQ (reference sequence). This CDR3 spans 18 amino acids. V was pared by 2 bases and J by 2 bases, with 19 bases between. CDR3 sequence reads: CASSLNVILDSPKNIQYF. In DNA, the CDR3 is TGTGCCAGCAGCTTAAATGTCATTTTAGACAGTCCCAAAAACATTCAGTACTTC.

The V call is TRBV10-3, the J call TRBJ2-1; 8 nucleotides align to TRBD2. CDR1 is ENHRY and CDR2 is SYGVKD in the germline V gene. This CDR3 has 11 amino acids. After removal of 11 bases from V and 5 bases from J, the junction contained 2 bases not matched to a gene. CDR3 loop: CASGGHNEQFF. The CDR3 coding sequence is TGTGCCTCGGGGGGGCACAATGAGCAGTTCTTC.

V usage is TRBV27 and J usage is TRBJ1-1; possible D gene TRBD1, 6 bases. The CDR3 is 13 amino acids. CDR1 MNHEY and CDR2 SMNVEV come from the germline V gene (reference sequence). With 6 bases removed from V and 5 bases from J, the gap between germline ends came to 13 bases. CDR3 DNA: TGTGCCAGCAGCCAACAGGGCAGGACTGAAGCTTTCTTT. Its protein product is CASSQQGRTEAFF.

This clone has a count of ten or more. The rearrangement links TRBV6-4 to TRBJ2-1; 8 bases agree with TRBD2. Trimming cost V 3 bases and J 1 base; bases outside gene matches: 2. The CDR3 length is 15 residues. Germline V lookup: CDR1 MRHNA, CDR2 SNTAGT. The CDR3: CASSELAESYNEQFF. In DNA, the CDR3 is TGTGCCAGCAGTGAACTAGCGGAGTCCTACAATGAGCAGTTCTTC.

A single count supports this clone. This chain joins TRBV9 and TRBJ2-5; 10 bases match TRBD2. Per the germline V gene, CDR1 is SGDLS and CDR2 is YYNGEE. V lost 7 bases and J lost 5; bases outside the gene matches: 8. The CDR3 sequence is 14 residues long. The chain's CDR3 is CASSGLAGVETQYF. CDR3 DNA: TGTGCCAGCTCTGGGCTAGCGGGGGTCGAGACCCAGTACTTC.

The rearrangement joins TRBV19 to TRBJ2-7, with 12 positions matching TRBD1. Per germline, CDR1 LNHDA and CDR2 SQIVND (reference sequence). The CDR3 length is 14 residues. After removal of 7 bases from V and 4 bases from J, the junction contained 5 bases not matched to a gene. CDR3 coding DNA: TGTGCCAGTAAACCGGGACAGGGGGCTTACGAGCAGTACTTC. It specifies CASKPGQGAYEQYF.

The chain links TRBV6-1 to TRBJ1-5; no definite D call. V lost 4 bases and J 5 bases, leaving 12 bases between the germline ends. Germline V gene sequence: CDR1 MNHNS, CDR2 SASEGT. The CDR3 contains 14 residues. As DNA, the CDR3 is TGTGCCAGCAGTGTCGCGGGCTGGGATCAGCCCCAGCATTTT. Amino acid sequence: CASSVAGWDQPQHF.

This clone was seen once. This chain links TRBV27 with TRBJ1-2; 7 positions agree with TRBD1. The germline gives CDR1 MNHEY, CDR2 SMNVEV (reference sequence). The CDR3 runs to 13 residues. V lost 2 bases and J lost 5; bases outside the gene matches: 2. The CDR3 protein is CASSLGTDYGYTF. As DNA, the CDR3 is TGTGCCAGCAGTTTAGGGACAGATTATGGCTACACCTTC.

The chain joins TRBV21-1 to TRBJ1-2. TRBV21-1 is a listed pseudogene. This CDR3 region has 14 residues. The CDR3 DNA is TGTGCCAGCAGTGCCGGGGGGGGCCGCTATGGCTACACCTTC. Translating it yields CASSAGGGRYGYTF.

The V call is TRBV15, the J call TRBJ1-5; D possibly corresponds to TRBD1 (6 bases). The CDR3 contains 17 residues. CDR1 is LNHNV and CDR2 is YYDKDF in the germline V gene (reference sequence). With 0 bases removed from V and 3 bases from J, the gap between germline ends came to 15 bases. The CDR3 reads CATSRDVWTVDNQPQHF. The CDR3 nucleotides are TGTGCCACCAGCAGAGATGTTTGGACAGTGGACAATCAGCCCCAGCATTTT.

CDR3 in DNA: TGTGCCAGCAGTGGGACAGGGGGCTCTCAGCCCCAGCATTTT. Amino acid sequence: CASSGTGGSQPQHF. The V gene is TRBV7-9, the J gene TRBJ1-5; 12 positions agree with TRBD1. The J segment lost 6 bases and the V segment lost 6 bases, leaving 3 bases of the junction unmatched. This CDR3 is built from 14 residues. Germline CDR1 is SEHNR and CDR2 is FQNEAQ (reference sequence). The full variable domain, with the rest looked up from reference TRBV7-9 and TRBJ1-5, is DTGVSQNPRHKITKRGQNVTFRCDPISEHNRLYWYRQTLGQGPEFLTYFQNEAQLEKSRLLSDRFSAERPKGSFSTLEIQRTEQGDSAMYLCASSGTGGSQPQHFGDGTRLSIL.

This clone was seen once. The rearrangement uses TRBV6-5 and TRBJ1-2; a weak D match, TRBD1 (5 bases). Germline assignment: CDR1 MNHEY and CDR2 SVGAGI. V was pared by 0 bases and J by 4 bases, with 15 bases between. The CDR3 covers 16 residues. CDR3 loop: CASSYSGRAGPYGYTF. The CDR3 coding sequence is TGTGCCAGCAGTTACTCGGGCAGGGCAGGGCCCTATGGCTACACCTTC.

This clone was seen once. This sequence joins TRBV5-1 and TRBJ2-2; TRBD2 aligns across 9 bases. The CDR3 extends over 16 amino acids. Germline trimming cut 5 bases from V and 4 bases from J; bases unmatched to any gene: 9. Germline V gene data show CDR1 as SGHRS and CDR2 as YFSETQ. CDR3 sequence (DNA): TGCGCCAGCAGACGTCCGGGACTAGCAGTCACCGGGGAGCTGTTTTTT. Its protein is CASRRPGLAVTGELFF.

V gene TRBV12-3 or TRBV12-4 combines with J gene TRBJ1-2, with no clear D. V was clipped by 6 bases and J by 8 bases, with 10 bases between them. This CDR3 is built from 11 residues. The CDR3 sequence is CASRETGGYTF. CDR3 bases: TGTGCCAGCAGAGAGACGGGGGGCTACACCTTC.

V gene TRBV6-5 combines with J gene TRBJ2-1; 10 nucleotides line up with TRBD2. Per the germline V gene, CDR1 is MNHEY and CDR2 is SVGAGI. There are 14 residues in the CDR3. With 5 bases clipped from V and 11 bases from J, the junction kept 9 bases outside the gene matches. This chain's CDR3 is CASSQRGGWVQQFF. The CDR3 DNA reads as TGTGCCAGCAGTCAGCGGGGGGGTTGGGTGCAGCAGTTCTTC.

The rearrangement links TRBV6-5 to TRBJ2-5; a possible D gene is TRBD2 (6 bases). The CDR3 length is 15 residues. Germline V gives CDR1 MNHEY, CDR2 SVGAGI. Between the trimmed V and J ends, which lost 0 bases and 1 base, there was a span of 9 bases. CDR3 coding DNA: TGTGCCAGCAGTTACTCACCGGGACTCCAAGAGACCCAGTACTTC. It translates to CASSYSPGLQETQYF.

V gene TRBV19 combines with J gene TRBJ1-4, with D possibly TRBD1 on 5 matching bases. From germline, CDR1 is LNHDA and CDR2 SQIVND (reference sequence). Trimming left V 4 bases short and J 0 bases short, with 15 bases between. The CDR3 consists of 17 residues. CDR3 nucleotides: TGTGCCAGTAGTACTGCCGGGACTCCTACAACTAATGAAAAACTGTTTTTT. Translation gives CASSTAGTPTTNEKLFF.